Listed below are T cell receptor beta chains from one sample, sequenced in a study of T cells in Graves' hyperthyroidism and ophthalmopathy. TCRdb ran MiXCR on the multiplex PCR reads and lists one entry per CDR3 protein. The sample shows 600,000 to 650,000 distinct CDR3 sequences, roughly 15% of them seen only once. The sample comprised blood. The receptors here all came from a woman between 25 and 40 years old with Graves' hyperthyroidism. CDR3s include the opening cysteine and the closing phenylalanine or tryptophan. D genes are given only for firm matches. The size field is filled for only some rows; it gives once, few, many or a size class.

clone size: many; D gene: .; V gene: TRBV6-1; J gene: TRBJ2-1; CDR3 DNA: TGTGCCAGCACCTGGACGGGCCCCTCCTACAATGAGCAGTTCTTC; CDR3 protein: CASTWTGPSYNEQFF
clone size: .; D gene: .; V gene: TRBV6-2/TRBV6-3; J gene: TRBJ2-1; CDR3 DNA: TGTGCCAGCAGTTACGGGGGAGAGGAAATCGATGGGCAGTTCTTC; CDR3 protein: CASSYGGEEIDGQFF
clone size: few; D gene: TRBD2; V gene: TRBV4-2; J gene: TRBJ2-7; CDR3 DNA: TGTGCCAGCAGCCAAGTCGGGACTAGCGGGAGCTACGAGCAGTACTTC; CDR3 protein: CASSQVGTSGSYEQYF
clone size: many; D gene: TRBD1; V gene: TRBV28; J gene: TRBJ2-2; CDR3 DNA: TGTGCCAGCAGTGGACAGGAGAAGAACACCGGGGAGCTGTTTTTT; CDR3 protein: CASSGQEKNTGELFF
clone size: few; D gene: .; V gene: TRBV19; J gene: TRBJ1-1; CDR3 DNA: TGTGCCAGTAGTATTTTTGACACCTTCACTGAAGCTTTCTTT; CDR3 protein: CASSIFDTFTEAFF
clone size: once; D gene: .; V gene: TRBV14; J gene: TRBJ1-6; CDR3 DNA: TGTGCCAGCAGTTTCAGCGGGACCCTCTCCTATAATTCACCCCTCCACTTT; CDR3 protein: CASSFSGTLSYNSPLHF
clone size: .; D gene: .; V gene: TRBV6-1; J gene: TRBJ2-2; CDR3 DNA: TGTGCCAGCAGACCCTCCAGGGGCGAAATTCACACCGGGGAGCTGTTTTTT; CDR3 protein: CASRPSRGEIHTGELFF
clone size: many; D gene: TRBD1; V gene: TRBV6-1; J gene: TRBJ2-5; CDR3 DNA: TGTGCCAGCAGTACACTGCCAGGGGGACAAGAGACCCAGTACTTC; CDR3 protein: CASSTLPGGQETQYF
clone size: many; D gene: .; V gene: TRBV6-1; J gene: TRBJ1-1; CDR3 DNA: TGTGCCATTCGGCGGGGGGCCGGCACTGAAGCTTTCTTT; CDR3 protein: CAIRRGAGTEAFF
clone size: .; D gene: .; V gene: TRBV7-9; J gene: TRBJ2-1; CDR3 DNA: TGTGCCAGCAGCTTAGTGAGCGACGGGAATGAGCAGTTCTTC; CDR3 protein: CASSLVSDGNEQFF
clone size: .; D gene: .; V gene: TRBV6-5; J gene: TRBJ1-2; CDR3 DNA: TGTGCCAGCAGTTATATAACAGCCTATGGCTACACCTTC; CDR3 protein: CASSYITAYGYTF
clone size: few; D gene: .; V gene: TRBV5-1; J gene: TRBJ2-7; CDR3 DNA: TGCGCCAGCAGCTCTCCCAAGGATGGGGCCCGGGGGGAGCAGTACTTC; CDR3 protein: CASSSPKDGARGEQYF
clone size: many; D gene: TRBD2; V gene: TRBV6-2/TRBV6-3; J gene: TRBJ2-3; CDR3 DNA: TGTGCCAGCAGTTACTCGGGAGGGGACACAGATACGCAGTATTTT; CDR3 protein: CASSYSGGDTDTQYF
clone size: few; D gene: .; V gene: TRBV20-1; J gene: TRBJ2-7; CDR3 DNA: TGCAGTGTACAACGCTCCTACGAGCAGTACTTC; CDR3 protein: CSVQRSYEQYF
clone size: .; D gene: .; V gene: TRBV2; J gene: TRBJ1-3; CDR3 DNA: TGTGCCAGCACTACCGGGCACTCTGGAAACACCATATATTTT; CDR3 protein: CASTTGHSGNTIYF
clone size: many; D gene: .; V gene: TRBV15; J gene: TRBJ2-2; CDR3 DNA: TGTGCCACCAGCAGACCGGTTAACACCGGGGAGCTGTTTTTT; CDR3 protein: CATSRPVNTGELFF
clone size: few; D gene: .; V gene: TRBV11-1; J gene: TRBJ2-6; CDR3 DNA: TGTGCCAGCAGCTTAGCGCTGGGCTCTGGGGCCAACGTCCTGACTTTC; CDR3 protein: CASSLALGSGANVLTF
clone size: .; D gene: .; V gene: TRBV12-3/TRBV12-4; J gene: TRBJ2-4; CDR3 DNA: TGTGCCAGCACACGGGGCGGGACCAAAAACATTCAGTACTTC; CDR3 protein: CASTRGGTKNIQYF
clone size: many; D gene: TRBD1; V gene: TRBV11-2; J gene: TRBJ2-7; CDR3 DNA: TGTGCCAGCGCATTGGACAGGGGGCTTAACGAGCAGTACTTC; CDR3 protein: CASALDRGLNEQYF
clone size: .; D gene: .; V gene: TRBV18; J gene: TRBJ2-2; CDR3 DNA: TGTGCCAGCTCCGATGCCATAATCCCCACCGGGGAGCTGTTTTTT; CDR3 protein: CASSDAIIPTGELFF
clone size: many; D gene: TRBD2; V gene: TRBV7-3; J gene: TRBJ2-3; CDR3 DNA: TGTGCCAGCAGCGCCACTCGGGGAGCGGGAGTGTCAGATACGCAGTATTTT; CDR3 protein: CASSATRGAGVSDTQYF
clone size: many; D gene: .; V gene: TRBV28; J gene: TRBJ1-2; CDR3 DNA: TGTGCCAGTTTCCGGGGCAGTCTTTATGGCTACACCTTC; CDR3 protein: CASFRGSLYGYTF